The 9 T cell receptor beta chains given below trace back to one sample, sequenced in a study of OX40 agonist ivuxolimab in advanced cancers. TCRdb's table, derived via immunoSEQ multiplex PCR, lists solely in-frame clones and lacks some. The data show roughly 61,000 clones, 65% to 90% seen once. This specimen consisted of CD4+ or CD8+ T cells sorted from blood, obtained in a trial of the OX40 agonist ivuxolimab. The receptors come from an adult with an advanced solid tumor such as melanoma, head and neck, liver or kidney cancer.

The chain recombines TRBV6-1 with TRBJ2-5, with a tentative D call TRBD2 (6 bases). V was trimmed by 1 base and J by 4 bases, leaving 13 bases between them. This CDR3 contains 15 residues. Germline CDR1 and CDR2: MNHNS and SASEGT. CDR3 DNA: TGTGCCAGCAGTGAAGGGGGACTGTCCTTAGAGACCCAGTACTTC. It encodes CASSEGGLSLETQYF.

J is TRBJ2-1 and V is TRBV20-1; the D gene is possibly TRBD2 (5 bases). Germline V CDR1 and CDR2: DFQATT, SNEGSKA (reference sequence). Trimming removed 5 bases from V and 9 bases from J, with 11 bases in between. The CDR3 has 11 residues. The CDR3 loop reads CSAVTSGEQFF. The CDR3 nucleotides are TGCAGTGCTGTAACTAGTGGTGAGCAGTTCTTC.

V and J are TRBV5-1 and TRBJ2-3; 10 bases line up with TRBD1. CDR1 and CDR2 (germline): SGHRS, YFSETQ. CDR3 length: 15 amino acids. V dropped 4 bases and J dropped 1; count of bases not matched to a gene: 3. The CDR3 sequence is CASSPGQGGTDTQYF. The CDR3 region has the DNA TGCGCCAGCAGCCCTGGACAGGGGGGCACAGATACGCAGTATTTT.

This clone has just one count. The CDR3 DNA reads as TGTGCCAGCAGCGGTAGGACAGGGGGCGGCTATGGCTACACCTTC. Translating gives CASSGRTGGGYGYTF. This chain links TRBV7-2 with TRBJ1-2; 11 bases are a match to TRBD1. V trimming: 5 bases; J trimming: 4 bases; junction bases outside the gene matches: 6. The CDR3 loop spans 15 amino acids. CDR1 and CDR2 from the germline V gene are SGHTA and FQGNSA. The complete variable domain, with remaining parts taken from reference TRBV7-2 and TRBJ1-2, reads GAGVSQSPSNKVTEKGKDVELRCDPISGHTALYWYRQSLGQGLEFLIYFQGNSAPDKSGLPSDRFSAERTGGSVSTLTIQRTQQEDSAVYLCASSGRTGGGYGYTFGSGTRLTVV.

This chain connects TRBV5-4 to TRBJ1-1; D may be TRBD1 (5 bases). V shed 4 bases and J shed 3 bases, with 13 bases lying between them. CDR1 is SGHNT and CDR2 is YYREEE in the germline V gene (reference sequence). There are 14 residues in the CDR3. CDR3 sequence: CASSRDVRDTEAFF. DNA for the CDR3: TGTGCCAGCAGCAGGGACGTCCGGGACACTGAAGCTTTCTTT. Full variable domain (rest looked up from reference TRBV5-4 and TRBJ1-1): ETGVTQSPTHLIKTRGQQVTLRCSSQSGHNTVSWYQQALGQGPQFIFQYYREEENGRGNFPPRFSGLQFPNYSSELNVNALELDDSALYLCASSRDVRDTEAFFGQGTRLTVV.

The chain recombines TRBV9 with TRBJ1-1, with 8 bases fitting TRBD1. V gave up 2 bases and J gave up 1 base; unmatched junction bases: 7. The CDR3 runs to 16 residues. Germline V gene data show CDR1 as SGDLS and CDR2 as YYNGEE. In DNA form, the CDR3 reads TGTGCCAGCAGCGTCTCTAACGGACAGGGGAACACTGAAGCTTTCTTT. The encoded protein is CASSVSNGQGNTEAFF.

The genes are TRBV19 and TRBJ1-5; 8 nucleotides align to TRBD1. The CDR3 spans 14 residues. V lost 4 bases, J lost 5 bases, and 4 bases stayed unmatched. CDR1 is LNHDA, CDR2 SQIVND, per germline (reference sequence). The CDR3 DNA sequence: TGTGCCAGTAGTACGGACAGGGTGTATCAGCCCCAGCATTTT. It encodes CASSTDRVYQPQHF. Based on the CDR3 plus reference TRBV19 and TRBJ1-5, the full variable domain is DGGITQSPKYLFRKEGQNVTLSCEQNLNHDAMYWYRQDPGQGLRLIYYSQIVNDFQKGDIAEGYSVSREKKESFPLTVTSAQKNPTAFYLCASSTDRVYQPQHFGDGTRLSIL.

The chain recombines TRBV4-2 with TRBJ1-2; D gene unclear. Germline CDR1 reads LGHNA; CDR2 reads YNFKEQ. Trimming took off 5 bases at V and 1 base at J, with 11 bases between the two ends. The CDR3 has 14 residues. The CDR3 region has the DNA TGTGCCAGCAGCGAAGCGGGCGGTAACTATGGCTACACCTTC. Encoded protein: CASSEAGGNYGYTF.

V is TRBV28 and J is TRBJ1-5, with D hard to call. Trimming took off 1 base at V and 1 base at J, with 11 bases between the two ends. The CDR3 length is 16 residues. Germline V gives CDR1 MDHEN, CDR2 SYDVKM. The CDR3 coding sequence is TGTGCCAGCAGTTTATTATCCAGGATAAGCAATCAGCCCCAGCATTTT. This codes for CASSLLSRISNQPQHF. Looking up the rest from reference TRBV28 and TRBJ1-5 gives the full variable domain: DVKVTQSSRYLVKRTGEKVFLECVQDMDHENMFWYRQDPGLGLRLIYFSYDVKMKEKGDIPEGYSVSREKKERFSLILESASTNQTSMYLCASSLLSRISNQPQHFGDGTRLSIL.